This T cell receptor (beta chain) was obtained from a study of response to subunit inactivated influenza vaccine. Study-wide results and caveats: T cells newly recruited by each seasonal influenza vaccination are few, the authors suggested.

This CDR3 has 17 amino acids. With 4 bases removed from V and 0 bases from J, the gap between germline ends came to 16 bases. From germline, CDR1 is MDHEN and CDR2 SYDVKM. Notes on this clonotype: Antigen: not known.

MiXCR, run by TCRdb on the RT-PCR reads, gives a single entry per CDR3 protein. The repertoire holds about 520,000 distinct CDR3 sequences, 25% seen once, with over 1.5% in the top ten. J is TRBJ2-1 and V is TRBV28; a weak D match, TRBD1 (5 bases). The sample consisted of CD4+ T cells sorted from PBMCs, taken less than 6 days after vaccination. This TCR was sampled from a man in his forties or fifties who received an inactivated influenza vaccine. CDR3: CASSSPQAIRSYNEQFF. CDR3 bases: TGTGCCAGCAGTTCACCACAGGCGATTCGCTCCTACAATGAGCAGTTCTTC.